This entry concerns a single T cell receptor (beta chain). This sample stems from a study of blood T cell repertoires in COVID-19. Study-wide background: The samples span acute and convalescent COVID-19 from the United States, Italy and Spain.

The germline V gene has CDR1 DFQATT and CDR2 SNEGSKA (reference sequence). The V gene lost 3 bases and the J gene lost 7 bases, with 19 bases spanning the gap. This CDR3 comprises 15 residues. Produced via immunoSEQ multiplex PCR; TCRdb's table is partial and in-frame only. The sample contains 200,000 to 250,000 clones, about 88% of which appear only once. The sample consisted of peripheral blood. The V call is TRBV20-1, the J call TRBJ1-5; no firm D call. This receptor was taken from a woman aged 45-65 years with COVID-19, enrolled during active disease. DNA for the CDR3: TGCAGTGCTAGTGGGAGCGCGCGGGAGAGACAGCCCCAGCATTTT. It yields the protein CSASGSARERQPQHF.